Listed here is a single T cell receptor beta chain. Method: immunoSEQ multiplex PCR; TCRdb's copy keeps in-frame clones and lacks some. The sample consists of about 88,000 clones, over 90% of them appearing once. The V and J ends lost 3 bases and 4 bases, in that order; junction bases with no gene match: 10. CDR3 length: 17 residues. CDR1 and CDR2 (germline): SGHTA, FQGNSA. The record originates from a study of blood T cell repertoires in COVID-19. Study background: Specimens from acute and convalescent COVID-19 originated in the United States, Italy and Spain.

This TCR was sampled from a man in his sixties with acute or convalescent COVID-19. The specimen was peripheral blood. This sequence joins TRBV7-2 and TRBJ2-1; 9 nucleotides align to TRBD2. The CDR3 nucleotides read TGTGCCAGCAGCTTGGGAAGCGGGGGGCAGGTTTACAATGAGCAGTTCTTC. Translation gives CASSLGSGGQVYNEQFF.